This T cell receptor (beta chain) was sequenced in a study of lymphopenia after photon versus proton radiotherapy. Study outcomes and limitations: Only patients who died were analyzed for survival; proton advantage is unproven. Oligoclonal CD8+ Temra expansion after nadir drove photon patients' diversity drop. Under photons, naive T cells and diversity fell while effector/memory populations rose.

Concerning this clone: Its specificity is not known.

J was trimmed by 2 bases and V by 0 bases; bases with no gene match: 5. The CDR3 is 16 amino acids. Germline values: CDR1 GTSNPN, CDR2 SVGIG (reference sequence). Produced via immunoSEQ multiplex PCR; TCRdb's table is partial and in-frame only. The sample shows 50,000 to 60,000 clones, roughly 90% of them seen only once. The TCR originated in a woman aged 40 to 50 with cholangiocarcinoma. The starting material was peripheral blood, obtained from a patient treated with photon-based radiotherapy. The V call is TRBV30, the J call TRBJ2-1, with TRBD2 matching over 9 bases. The CDR3 DNA reads as TGTGCCTGGAGTGTAGGACGCGGGGGGGCCTACAATGAGCAGTTCTTC. Residues: CAWSVGRGGAYNEQFF.